This TCR beta chain derives from a study of blood T cell repertoires in COVID-19. Overall study context: Acute and convalescent COVID-19 specimens originated in the United States, Italy and Spain. T cells, B-cell-depleted T cells, or PBMCs provided the cDNA or gDNA that served as material.

Only a few counts were recorded for this clone. Original data processing: Reference gene primer amplification yielded estimated nucleated cell counts. The data were produced by immunoSEQ multiplex PCR, yet TCRdb's version contains in-frame clones alone and is incomplete. V and J calls plus clone size are reproduced from that table; the DNA served to infer D and trimming. The table lists 110,000 to 150,000 clones, approximately 78% of them singletons. The CDR3 loop spans 14 amino acids. Germline CDR1 LGHDT, CDR2 YNNKEL (reference sequence). J was trimmed by 4 bases and V by 5 bases; bases with no gene match: 4.

The sequence came from a woman of 80 years or more with acute or convalescent COVID-19. The specimen sequenced was peripheral blood. The chain has TRBV3-1 (or the pseudogene TRBV3-2) and TRBJ2-1, with TRBD1 identical over 8 bases. CDR3 nucleotide sequence: TGTGCCAGCAGCTACAGGGGGGATTACAATGAGCAGTTCTTC. Residues: CASSYRGDYNEQFF.